Each of the 19 T cell receptor beta chains below was sequenced from the same sample in a study of CD8+CD57+ T cells in acquired aplastic anemia. Before being chosen for sequencing, patients had shown CD8+CD57+ cell expansion by flow cytometry. Investigators profiled TCR beta VDJ and CDR3 from genomic DNA template. TCRdb reanalysed the reads using MiXCR and keeps one entry per CDR3 protein. The sample yields some 140,000 distinct CDR3 sequences, roughly half seen once. The sample was sorted CD4+, CD8+, or CD8+CD57+ T cells (not recorded which) from PBMCs. All receptors come from a human donor with aplastic anemia.

The rearrangement uses TRBV7-2 and TRBJ2-7, with TRBD1 matching 8 bases. This CDR3 is built from 14 residues. Germline V CDR1 and CDR2: SGHTA, FQGNSA. V dropped 5 bases and J dropped 1; count of bases not matched to a gene: 4. The CDR3 sequence: CASSRDRWSYEQYF. CDR3 coding DNA: TGTGCCAGCAGCCGGGACAGGTGGTCCTACGAGCAGTACTTC.

Regarding this clonotype: A much larger clone is a single base away; this may be a read error. It is likely a read error, because the conserved phenylalanine at the end of the CDR3 is missing. The rearrangement joins TRBV9 to TRBJ1-2; 7 bases are shared with TRBD1. Trimming cost V 4 bases and J 5 bases; bases outside gene matches: 14. Germline V CDR1 and CDR2: SGDLS, YYNGEE. CDR3 length: 16 residues. CDR3 residues: CASSPFIDTGVYGYTL. In nucleotides, the CDR3 is TGTGCCAGCAGCCCGTTCATTGATACAGGGGTGTATGGCTACACCCTC.

The sample holds a few counts of this clonotype. CDR3 residues: CASNRGGDRRNQPQHF. CDR3 DNA sequence: TGTGCCAGCAACCGAGGAGGGGACAGGAGGAATCAGCCCCAGCATTTT. This rearrangement joins TRBV6-1 to TRBJ1-5; 8 bases align to TRBD1. V lost 7 bases, J lost 4 bases, and 12 bases stayed unmatched. This CDR3 is 16 amino acids long. Germline assignment: CDR1 MNHNS and CDR2 SASEGT.

As regards this clonotype: Given a much more abundant clone one base away, this may be a read error. This chain connects TRBV6-1 to TRBJ2-1; D not resolved. The CDR3 covers 16 residues. Germline-derived CDR1 and CDR2 are MNHNS and SASEGT. The CDR3 nucleotides are TGTGCCAGCAGTGAAGCGAACCTACGACGCTACAATGGGCAGTTCTTC. This codes for CASSEANLRRYNGQFF.

Turning to this clonotype: At one end the junction does not follow the germline gene, possibly because of a read error. The chain has TRBV12-3 or TRBV12-4 and TRBJ2-1, with TRBD1 as a possible D gene (6 bases). CDR3 length: 12 amino acids. The CDR3 loop reads CASSLRDNERFF. As DNA, the CDR3 is TGTGCCAGCAGTCTCCGGGACAATGAGCGGTTCTTC.

This clonotype was seen ten or more times. The genes are TRBV9 and TRBJ2-7; 8 bases are a match to TRBD2. J gave up 2 bases and V 0 bases, and 4 bases lay outside the gene matches. Germline CDR1 and CDR2: SGDLS and YYNGEE. The CDR3 consists of 15 residues. In DNA form, the CDR3 reads TGTGCCAGCAGCGTAGAAGGGCGGGGGGCCTACGAGCAGTACTTC. Protein sequence: CASSVEGRGAYEQYF.

V usage is TRBV29-1 and J usage is TRBJ1-2; D is perhaps TRBD1 (5 bases). The CDR3 is 12 residues long. Germline values: CDR1 SQVTM, CDR2 ANQGSEA. Trimming removed 7 bases from V and 2 bases from J, with 11 bases in between. This CDR3 reads CSAGGRNYGYTF. The CDR3 DNA is TGCAGCGCCGGGGGACGGAACTATGGCTACACCTTC.

The CDR3 here is CSVGGFDYGYTF. The CDR3, as DNA: TGCAGCGTTGGTGGATTTGACTATGGCTACACCTTC. V and J are TRBV29-1 and TRBJ1-2; D uncertain. From germline, CDR1 is SQVTM and CDR2 ANQGSEA. The V end lost 4 bases, the J end lost 3 bases, and 9 bases lay between the germline ends. This CDR3 is 12 amino acids long.

As concerns this clonotype: The junction departs from the called germline gene at one end, perhaps through a read error. The chain combines TRBV5-1 with TRBJ2-7; the D is unclear. Germline CDR1 reads SGHRS; CDR2 reads YFSETQ. The CDR3 runs to 13 residues. Here the CDR3 reads CASSRVSPYERYF. As DNA, the CDR3 is TGCGCCAGCAGTCGGGTCAGCCCTTACGAGCGGTACTTC.

Ten or more counts support this clonotype. The rearrangement uses TRBV3-1 and TRBJ1-6; D may be TRBD1 (5 bases). Between the trimmed V and J ends, which lost 7 bases and 7 bases, there was a span of 23 bases. In germline, CDR1 is LGHDT, CDR2 YNNKEL (reference sequence). The CDR3 runs to 17 residues. CDR3 sequence (DNA): TGTGCCAGCAAGGGCAATGGGTTTGGGACTAGGAATTCACCCCTCCACTTT. Translating it yields CASKGNGFGTRNSPLHF.

Many counts were recorded for this clonotype. The rearrangement links TRBV29-1 to TRBJ2-5; 10 bases match TRBD1. This CDR3 has 15 residues. V shed 2 bases, J shed 4 bases, and the junction held 7 bases outside the gene matches. In germline, CDR1 is SQVTM, CDR2 ANQGSEA. The CDR3 spells CSVEPDRGRSETQYF. In DNA, the CDR3 is TGCAGCGTTGAACCCGACAGGGGGCGGTCAGAGACCCAGTACTTC.

This clonotype was observed at least ten times. The chain combines TRBV7-9 with TRBJ2-5; D may be TRBD2 (6 bases). This CDR3 is 15 amino acids long. Trimming pared 8 bases from V and 0 bases from J, leaving 16 bases between. Per germline, CDR1 SEHNR and CDR2 FQNEAQ (reference sequence). The CDR3 nucleotides read TGTGCCAGCGGCAGGCGCCGGGGGTACCAAGAGACCCAGTACTTC. Amino acid sequence: CASGRRRGYQETQYF.

The chain links TRBV2 to TRBJ2-5, with TRBD2 as a possible D gene (5 bases). The V end lost 7 bases, the J end lost 2 bases, and 11 bases lay between the germline ends. In germline, CDR1 is SNHLY, CDR2 FYNNEI. This CDR3 is 13 amino acids long. Written as DNA, the CDR3 is TGTGCCAGCACCCCGAGGGCTCAAGAGACCCAGTACTTC. Protein sequence: CASTPRAQETQYF.

This clonotype has a handful of counts. V and J are TRBV29-1 and TRBJ2-1, with 9 positions matching TRBD2. Germline CDR1 SQVTM, CDR2 ANQGSEA. The CDR3 loop spans 14 amino acids. Germline trimming cut 4 bases from V and 6 bases from J; bases unmatched to any gene: 7. CDR3 sequence (DNA): TGCAGCGTTGCCGTGGCGGGAGGGACCAATGAGCAGTTCTTC. The encoded protein is CSVAVAGGTNEQFF.

J is TRBJ2-1 and V is TRBV24-1; D is ambiguous. There are 15 residues in the CDR3. Germline-derived CDR1 and CDR2 are KGHDR and SFDVKD. The germline V and J ends were trimmed by 3 bases and 2 bases, with 10 bases remaining between them. CDR3 bases: TGTGCCACCAGTGATGCCACTTCTCCCTACAATGAGCAGTTCTTC. This codes for CATSDATSPYNEQFF.

This clonotype has only a few counts. The chain employs TRBV15 and TRBJ1-6; no firm D call. The V and J ends lost 5 bases and 0 bases respectively, with 5 bases between them. Germline CDR1 is LNHNV and CDR2 is YYDKDF (reference sequence). The CDR3 is made up of 14 amino acids. CDR3 residues: CATSPNSYNSPLHF. CDR3 DNA sequence: TGTGCCACCAGCCCCAACTCCTATAATTCACCCCTCCACTTT. Looking up the rest from reference TRBV15 and TRBJ1-6 gives the full variable domain: DAMVIQNPRYQVTQFGKPVTLSCSQTLNHNVMYWYQQKSSQAPKLLFHYYDKDFNNEADTPDNFQSRRPNTSFCFLDIRSPGLGDTAMYLCATSPNSYNSPLHFGNGTRLTVT.

This clonotype was detected many times. J is TRBJ2-2 and V is TRBV12-3 or TRBV12-4; 8 positions match TRBD1. J gave up 7 bases and V 5 bases, and 6 bases lay outside the gene matches. This CDR3 has 14 amino acids. CDR3 residues: CASSPRGRGGELFF. CDR3 nucleotides: TGTGCCAGCAGTCCCAGGGGGCGAGGCGGGGAGCTGTTTTTT.

The V gene is TRBV20-1, the J gene TRBJ1-1, with unresolved D. Trimming pared 3 bases from V and 3 bases from J, leaving 17 bases between. Per the germline V gene, CDR1 is DFQATT and CDR2 is SNEGSKA (reference sequence). The CDR3 has 15 amino acids. In nucleotides, the CDR3 is TGCAGTGCTAGGCTCGAGACTAGCGGGGACACTGAAGCTTTCTTT. It encodes CSARLETSGDTEAFF.

The genes are TRBV9 and TRBJ2-3; 7 nucleotides align to TRBD2. Per the germline V gene, CDR1 is SGDLS and CDR2 is YYNGEE. The CDR3 runs to 16 residues. Unmatched junction bases numbered 8, after V lost 4 bases and J lost 0 bases. The CDR3, as DNA: TGTGCCAGCAGCCCAGGTGCGGGGGTGAGCACAGATACGCAGTATTTT. It yields the protein CASSPGAGVSTDTQYF.